This is a list of T cell receptor beta chains from one sample in a study of blood T cell repertoires in COVID-19. The method was immunoSEQ multiplex PCR; TCRdb's version includes in-frame clones alone and lacks a portion of them. The sample yields tens of thousands of clones, around 90% seen once. Source material: peripheral blood. These receptors all stem from a male donor with acute or convalescent COVID-19. CDR3s include the opening cysteine and the closing phenylalanine or tryptophan. The D gene is left open where the match is weak. Some rows mark clone size as missing; the rest say once, few, many or name a class of expanded clone.

>TRBJ1-2|-|TRBV2|TRBD1
CASSTQGAYGYTF
TGTGCCAGCAGTACACAGGGGGCCTATGGCTACACCTTC
>TRBJ2-7|-|TRBV10-3|TRBD1
CASQGAGSSYEQYF
TGTGCCTCCCAGGGGGCGGGGAGCTCCTACGAGCAGTACTTC
>TRBJ1-4|-|TRBV3-1/TRBV3-2|-
CASSSRGAEKLFF
TGTGCCAGCAGCTCTAGGGGTGCTGAAAAACTGTTTTTT
>TRBJ2-1|-|TRBV10-2|TRBD2
CASSHRGGRNEQFF
TGCGCCAGCAGTCACCGGGGGGGGCGGAATGAGCAGTTCTTC
>TRBJ1-4|few|TRBV7-9|TRBD1
CASSPRGLGEKLFF
TGTGCCAGCAGCCCAAGGGGGCTAGGGGAAAAACTGTTTTTT
>TRBJ2-2|-|TRBV6-5|-
CASGGGLNTGELFF
TGTGCCAGTGGGGGGGGCCTAAACACCGGGGAGCTGTTTTTT
>TRBJ2-2|-|TRBV5-1|-
CASSLVAGEAGELFF
TGCGCCAGCAGCTTGGTAGCCGGAGAGGCCGGGGAGCTGTTTTTT
>TRBJ1-1|-|TRBV7-3|-
CASSLGAGAEAFF
TGTGCCAGCAGCTTGGGGGCCGGGGCTGAAGCTTTCTTT
>TRBJ2-3|-|TRBV18|-
CASSLGLGAGTQYF
TGTGCCAGCTCTCTCGGGCTAGGGGCAGGGACGCAGTATTTT
>TRBJ1-4|few|TRBV19|-
CASADKRRSNEKLFF
TGTGCCAGTGCGGACAAACGACGTTCTAATGAAAAACTGTTTTTT
>TRBJ1-2|-|TRBV30|-
CAWSSGNYGYTF
TGTGCCTGGAGTTCAGGGAACTATGGCTACACCTTC
>TRBJ2-7|-|TRBV28|TRBD1
CATSGTVNILREQYF
TGTGCCACCTCCGGGACAGTGAACATTTTACGTGAGCAGTACTTC
>TRBJ2-5|-|TRBV6-1|TRBD1
CASSEPGTGFWTQYF
TGTGCCAGCAGTGAACCCGGGACAGGGTTCTGGACCCAGTACTTC
>TRBJ1-3|few|TRBV2|-
CASSEARPSSGNTIYF
TGTGCCAGCAGTGAAGCGCGGCCGTCCTCTGGAAACACCATATATTTT
>TRBJ1-1|-|TRBV19|-
CASIGNRAMNTEAFF
TGTGCCAGTATAGGGAACAGGGCAATGAACACTGAAGCTTTCTTT
>TRBJ1-2|-|TRBV7-9|TRBD1
CASSLGFQGADNYGYTF
TGTGCCAGCAGCTTGGGCTTTCAGGGGGCTGATAACTATGGCTACACCTTC
>TRBJ2-5|-|TRBV20-1|TRBD1
CSASTTRTGGETQYF
TGCAGTGCTAGTACGACAAGGACAGGTGGGGAGACCCAGTACTTC
>TRBJ2-2|once|TRBV7-3|TRBD2
CASSPGASGGYTGELFF
TGTGCCAGCAGCCCCGGGGCTAGCGGGGGCTATACCGGGGAGCTGTTTTTT
>TRBJ2-7|-|TRBV6-4|TRBD2
CARTSGCSYEQYF
TGTGCCAGGACTAGCGGTTGCTCCTACGAGCAGTACTTC
>TRBJ1-1|-|TRBV5-1|TRBD1
CASSWTGGTGEAFF
TGCGCCAGCAGCTGGACAGGGGGAACGGGTGAAGCTTTCTTT
>TRBJ1-1|-|TRBV6-5|-
CASSYTRTGTEAFF
TGTGCCAGCAGTTACACCCGGACTGGCACTGAAGCTTTCTTT
>TRBJ1-6|-|TRBV27|-
CASSLTQGRYSPLHF
TGTGCCAGCAGTCTTACACAGGGAAGGTATTCACCCCTCCACTTT
>TRBJ2-7|-|TRBV27|TRBD1
CASSSRTGHYEQYF
TGTGCCAGCAGTTCACGGACAGGGCACTACGAGCAGTACTTC
>TRBJ2-7|-|TRBV18|TRBD2
CASSPGWSGGAHEQYF
TGTGCCAGCTCACCAGGTTGGAGCGGGGGGGCCCACGAGCAGTACTTC
>TRBJ2-5|-|TRBV7-2|-
CASSLFEETQYF
TGTGCCAGCAGCTTATTCGAAGAGACCCAGTACTTC
>TRBJ2-1|-|TRBV14|TRBD2
CASSQLAGAYNEQFF
TGTGCCAGCAGCCAGCTAGCGGGGGCCTACAATGAGCAGTTCTTC
>TRBJ1-6|-|TRBV7-2|TRBD1
CASSHEAAGGVRNSPLHF
TGTGCCAGCAGCCACGAGGCGGCAGGGGGCGTTCGTAATTCACCCCTCCACTTT
>TRBJ1-4|-|TRBV28|-
CASSFGVGEKLFF
TGTGCCAGCAGTTTCGGGGTAGGGGAAAAACTGTTTTTT
>TRBJ2-1|-|TRBV5-1|-
CASSTGGSWNEQFF
TGCGCCAGCAGCACCGGCGGCAGCTGGAATGAGCAGTTCTTC
>TRBJ1-5|-|TRBV19|-
CASSPRGAHQPQHF
TGTGCCAGTAGTCCACGGGGGGCTCATCAGCCCCAGCATTTT
>TRBJ1-1|-|TRBV27|-
CASSLRGTEAFF
TGTGCCAGCAGTTTACGAGGGACTGAAGCTTTCTTT
>TRBJ2-3|-|TRBV5-1|TRBD2
CASSLDSGGRYTQYF
TGCGCCAGCAGCTTGGATAGCGGGGGCAGGTATACGCAGTATTTT
>TRBJ1-2|few|TRBV6-1|TRBD1
CASSEARTGIYGYTF
TGTGCCAGCAGTGAAGCCAGGACAGGTATCTATGGCTACACCTTC
>TRBJ2-7|-|TRBV15|-
CATSRDSYSYEQYF
TGTGCCACCAGCAGAGATAGTTACAGCTACGAGCAGTACTTC
>TRBJ1-5|once|TRBV10-3|TRBD1
CAISEEGQGNQPQHF
TGTGCCATCAGTGAGGAAGGACAGGGGAATCAGCCCCAGCATTTT
>TRBJ1-2|-|TRBV5-1|TRBD1
CASSLGTGGPYGYTF
TGCGCCAGCAGCTTGGGGACAGGGGGACCCTATGGCTACACCTTC
>TRBJ1-6|-|TRBV27|-
CASRMGQGGGLNNSPLHF
TGTGCCAGCAGGATGGGGCAGGGAGGTGGTCTTAACAATTCACCCCTCCACTTT
>TRBJ2-5|-|TRBV6-5|TRBD2
CASKLAGGPETQYF
TGTGCCAGCAAGCTAGCGGGGGGGCCGGAGACCCAGTACTTC
>TRBJ2-5|-|TRBV24-1|TRBD2
CATSDPGLAGSPQETQYF
TGTGCCACCAGTGATCCGGGACTAGCGGGGTCCCCACAAGAGACCCAGTACTTC
>TRBJ1-1|-|TRBV30|-
CACFSPGSVTEAFF
TGTGCCTGCTTTTCCCCGGGAAGCGTCACTGAAGCTTTCTTT
>TRBJ1-6|-|TRBV7-2|-
CASSSSEGYSPLHF
TGTGCCAGCAGCTCCTCGGAGGGCTATTCACCCCTCCACTTT
>TRBJ1-1|-|TRBV4-2|TRBD1
CASSQDLGGTGAPGTEAFF
TGTGCCAGCAGCCAAGATCTGGGGGGGACAGGGGCGCCCGGCACTGAAGCTTTCTTT
>TRBJ2-5|-|TRBV27|TRBD2
CASSPRGAGGNRETQYF
TGTGCCAGCAGTCCCCGGGGGGCGGGGGGAAATCGAGAGACCCAGTACTTC
>TRBJ2-1|once|TRBV15|-
CATSRGEGLRNEQFF
TGTGCCACCAGCAGGGGAGAAGGGTTGCGGAATGAGCAGTTCTTC
>TRBJ1-6|-|TRBV3-1/TRBV3-2|TRBD1
CASSQGQGTNSPLHF
TGTGCCAGCAGCCAAGGACAGGGCACTAATTCACCCCTCCACTTT
>TRBJ1-1|-|TRBV6-5|-
CASSWGGRMNTEAFF
TGTGCCAGCAGTTGGGGGGGACGAATGAACACTGAAGCTTTCTTT
>TRBJ1-1|-|TRBV21-1|-
CASSKLCTEAFF
TGTGCCAGCAGCAAACTTTGTACTGAAGCTTTCTTT
>TRBJ1-1|-|TRBV5-6|-
CASSFGRGPVGTEAFF
TGTGCCAGCAGCTTCGGGAGGGGCCCTGTAGGCACTGAAGCTTTCTTT